This T cell receptor beta chain was captured in a study of cytomegalovirus exposure and HLA in healthy donors. At the level of the study: Prior work identified under 130 million unique TCR beta sequences in 150 million to 200 million T cells. Study conclusions and caveats: Most likely, a cluster of highly shared sequence variants arose as a sequencing artifact. A link between a missense DCLRE1C variant and TCR beta V- and J-gene trimming emerged from a later analysis.

This PCR relied on a set of 60 Vbeta primers and 13 Jbeta primers. Clones were sequenced by immunoSEQ multiplex PCR, and TCRdb holds only the in-frame ones, with some missing. The data hold over 150,000 clones, with about 80% observed a single time. The study sampled nominally healthy donors, though unrecorded immune exposures were likely. Trimming left V 3 bases short and J 2 bases short, with 6 bases between. The CDR3 has 13 residues. CDR1 is LNHDA, CDR2 SQIVND, per germline (reference sequence). In its sample, this clone was seen once. Its antigen is not known. The gene calls are TRBV19 and TRBJ2-3, with D unresolved. This TCR was sampled from a woman in her thirties in good health and CMV-seronegative. Sequenced: PBMCs. The CDR3 reads CASSILPTDTQYF. As DNA, the CDR3 is TGTGCCAGTAGTATTCTCCCCACAGATACGCAGTATTTT.